The T cell receptor beta chain under discussion was sequenced for a study of control samples from healthy donors and cancer patients. This table comes from immunoSEQ multiplex PCR, and its TCRdb copy is limited to in-frame clones, with some not included. The sample consists of some 19,000 clones, around four fifths of them appearing once. With V trimmed by 3 bases and J by 2 bases, 4 bases remained unmatched. Germline-derived CDR1 and CDR2 are MNHNS and SASEGT. The CDR3 contains 15 residues. This chain uses TRBV6-1 with TRBJ2-3; 8 nucleotides align to TRBD2. The receptor's source is a man in his sixties with colorectal cancer. The source material was PBMCs. The CDR3 spells CASSEGSGVTDTQYF. The CDR3 nucleotides read TGTGCCAGCAGTGAGGGTAGCGGGGTCACAGATACGCAGTATTTT.